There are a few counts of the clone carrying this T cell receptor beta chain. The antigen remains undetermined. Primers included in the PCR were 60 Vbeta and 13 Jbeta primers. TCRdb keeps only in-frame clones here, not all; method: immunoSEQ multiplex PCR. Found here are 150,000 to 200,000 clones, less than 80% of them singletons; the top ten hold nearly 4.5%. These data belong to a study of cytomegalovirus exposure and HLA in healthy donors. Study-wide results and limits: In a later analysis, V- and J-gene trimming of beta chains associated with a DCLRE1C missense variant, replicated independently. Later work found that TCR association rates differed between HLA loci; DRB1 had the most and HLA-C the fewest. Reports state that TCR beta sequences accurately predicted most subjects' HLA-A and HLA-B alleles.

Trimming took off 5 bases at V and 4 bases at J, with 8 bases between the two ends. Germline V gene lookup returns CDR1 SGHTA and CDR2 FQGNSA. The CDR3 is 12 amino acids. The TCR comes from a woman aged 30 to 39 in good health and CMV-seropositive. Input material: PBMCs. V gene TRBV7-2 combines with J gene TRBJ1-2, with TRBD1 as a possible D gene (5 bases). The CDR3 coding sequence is TGTGCCAGCAGCCAAGGGGTCTATGGCTACACCTTC. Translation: CASSQGVYGYTF.